These 10 T cell receptor beta chains originate from one sample sequenced in a study of radiation and T cells in renal cell carcinoma. This table comes from immunoSEQ multiplex PCR, and its TCRdb copy is limited to in-frame clones, with some not included. The sample carries about 16,000 clones, roughly 60% recorded once. Noted treatment: treatment-naive control, cytoreductive nephrectomy. Here the sequenced sample was tumor tissue, taken from a patient whose treatment was nephrectomy without radiotherapy. These receptors were collected from a man in his forties or fifties with renal cell carcinoma.

The V and J genes are TRBV15 and TRBJ1-6; the match to TRBD1 covers 8 bases. This CDR3 comprises 18 residues. Trimming took 0 bases from V and 8 from J; bases not matched to a gene: 12. Germline V gene lookup returns CDR1 LNHNV and CDR2 YYDKDF (reference sequence). CDR3 nucleotides: TGTGCCACCAGCAGAGATCCGCCGGACAGGGTTCTACATTCACCCCTCCACTTT. It translates to CATSRDPPDRVLHSPLHF. Using reference TRBV15 and TRBJ1-6 for the parts outside the CDR3, the full variable domain is DAMVIQNPRYQVTQFGKPVTLSCSQTLNHNVMYWYQQKSSQAPKLLFHYYDKDFNNEADTPDNFQSRRPNTSFCFLDIRSPGLGDTAMYLCATSRDPPDRVLHSPLHFGNGTRLTVT.

The V gene is TRBV2, the J gene TRBJ2-2, with TRBD1 matching over 7 bases. This CDR3 is built from 15 residues. V dropped 5 bases and J dropped 8; count of bases not matched to a gene: 11. Germline V CDR1 and CDR2: SNHLY, FYNNEI. Here the CDR3 reads CASSFTTGLMGELFF. In DNA, the CDR3 is TGTGCCAGCAGTTTTACGACAGGGTTGATGGGGGAGCTGTTTTTT.

The V gene is TRBV7-9, the J gene TRBJ2-5; a weak D match, TRBD2 (5 bases). Trimming took off 2 bases at V and 2 bases at J, with 9 bases between the two ends. This CDR3 is built from 14 residues. Germline CDR1 is SEHNR and CDR2 is FQNEAQ (reference sequence). As DNA, the CDR3 is TGTGCCAGCAGCTTACCGGGGTTGCAAGAGACCCAGTACTTC. It codes for CASSLPGLQETQYF.

This chain connects TRBV5-6 to TRBJ2-7; D not resolved. The germline V and J ends were trimmed by 2 bases and 4 bases, with 10 bases remaining between them. CDR1 and CDR2 (germline): SGHDT, YYEEEE. This CDR3 is built from 13 residues. CDR3 bases: TGTGCCAGCAGCTTCCCCACAACTTACGAGCAGTACTTC. Its protein product is CASSFPTTYEQYF.

The chain has TRBV6-8 and TRBJ1-2; D remains ambiguous. Trimming removed 8 bases from V and 5 bases from J, with 9 bases in between. CDR3 length: 11 residues. Germline CDR1 is MNHGY and CDR2 is SAAAGT. The CDR3: CASCGGYGYTF. CDR3 bases: TGTGCCAGCTGTGGAGGATATGGCTACACCTTC.

The V call is TRBV6-6, the J call TRBJ1-3; D remains unclear. CDR1 and CDR2 from the germline V gene are MNHNY and SVGAGI (reference sequence). There are 15 residues in the CDR3. Deletions cut 4 bases from V and 0 bases from J, with 10 bases between. CDR3 in amino acids: CASSSRASSGNTIYF. The CDR3 DNA is TGTGCCAGCAGTTCAAGAGCCTCCTCTGGAAACACCATATATTTT.

The chain recombines TRBV28 with TRBJ1-2; possibly TRBD1 for D (5 bases). Germline V gene lookup returns CDR1 MDHEN and CDR2 SYDVKM. This CDR3 is built from 16 residues. Trimming removed 2 bases at V and 0 bases at J, with 13 bases between. The CDR3 reads CASSLTGGEANYGYTF. CDR3 in DNA: TGTGCCAGCAGTTTAACTGGAGGGGAAGCTAACTATGGCTACACCTTC.

The rearrangement joins TRBV6-6 to TRBJ2-3; TRBD2 matches 12 bases. Germline V CDR1 and CDR2: MNHNY, SVGAGI (reference sequence). The V segment lost 6 bases and the J segment 5 bases; nucleotides outside the gene matches: 9. This CDR3 contains 16 residues. The CDR3 spells CASRDTSGGFGDTQYF. In DNA form, the CDR3 reads TGTGCCAGCAGAGATACTAGCGGGGGGTTTGGAGATACGCAGTATTTT.

The V and J genes are TRBV6-5 and TRBJ2-7; D possibly corresponds to TRBD2 (5 bases). Germline V CDR1 and CDR2: MNHEY, SVGAGI. CDR3 length: 13 residues. V shed 5 bases and J shed 4 bases, with 12 bases lying between them. CDR3 nucleotide sequence: TGTGCCAGCAGTGCGGGCCTCCTTTACGAGCAGTACTTC. It encodes CASSAGLLYEQYF.

V is TRBV5-1 and J is TRBJ1-5, with a tentative D call TRBD1 (6 bases). The CDR3 totals 14 residues. From germline, CDR1 is SGHRS and CDR2 YFSETQ. The V gene lost 5 bases and the J gene lost 3 bases, with 12 bases spanning the gap. CDR3 nucleotides: TGCGCCAGCAGTCCACAGGGATTCAATCAGCCCCAGCATTTT. Its translation is CASSPQGFNQPQHF.